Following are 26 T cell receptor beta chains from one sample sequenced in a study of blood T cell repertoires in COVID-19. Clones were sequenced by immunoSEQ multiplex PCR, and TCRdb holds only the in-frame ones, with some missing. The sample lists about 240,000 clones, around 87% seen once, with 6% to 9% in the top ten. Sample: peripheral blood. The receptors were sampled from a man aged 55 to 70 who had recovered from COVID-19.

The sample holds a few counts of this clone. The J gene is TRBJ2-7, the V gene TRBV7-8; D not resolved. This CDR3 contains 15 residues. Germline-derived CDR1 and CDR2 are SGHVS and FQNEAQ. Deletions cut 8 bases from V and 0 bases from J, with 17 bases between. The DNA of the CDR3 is TGTGCCAGCTTCTCTCCGGGTCGAAGCTCCTACGAGCAGTACTTC. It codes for CASFSPGRSSYEQYF.

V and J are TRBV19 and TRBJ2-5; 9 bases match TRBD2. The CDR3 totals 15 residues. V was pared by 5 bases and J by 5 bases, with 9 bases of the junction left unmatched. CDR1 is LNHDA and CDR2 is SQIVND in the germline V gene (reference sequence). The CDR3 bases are TGTGCCAGTAGTGTGGCGGGGGGGCCACGGGAGACCCAGTACTTC. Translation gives CASSVAGGPRETQYF.

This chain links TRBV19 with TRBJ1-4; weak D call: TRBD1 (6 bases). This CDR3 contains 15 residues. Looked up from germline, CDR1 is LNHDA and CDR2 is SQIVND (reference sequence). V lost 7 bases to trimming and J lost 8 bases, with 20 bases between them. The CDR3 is CASTNTGKGEEKLFF. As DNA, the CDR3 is TGTGCCAGTACAAACACAGGGAAGGGAGAAGAAAAACTGTTTTTT. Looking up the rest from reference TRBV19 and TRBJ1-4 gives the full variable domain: DGGITQSPKYLFRKEGQNVTLSCEQNLNHDAMYWYRQDPGQGLRLIYYSQIVNDFQKGDIAEGYSVSREKKESFPLTVTSAQKNPTAFYLCASTNTGKGEEKLFFGSGTQLSVL.

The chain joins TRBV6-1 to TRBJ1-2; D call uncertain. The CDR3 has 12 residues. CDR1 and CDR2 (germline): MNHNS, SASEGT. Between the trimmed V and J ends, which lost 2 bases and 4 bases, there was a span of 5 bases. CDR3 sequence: CASSERGYGYTF. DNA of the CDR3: TGTGCCAGCAGTGAACGGGGCTATGGCTACACCTTC.

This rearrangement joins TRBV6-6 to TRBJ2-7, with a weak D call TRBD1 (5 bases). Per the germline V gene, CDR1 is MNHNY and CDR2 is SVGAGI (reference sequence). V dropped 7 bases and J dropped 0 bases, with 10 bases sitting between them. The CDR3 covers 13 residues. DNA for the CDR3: TGTGCCAGCACAGGGCCTTACTCCTACGAGCAGTACGTC. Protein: CASTGPYSYEQYV.

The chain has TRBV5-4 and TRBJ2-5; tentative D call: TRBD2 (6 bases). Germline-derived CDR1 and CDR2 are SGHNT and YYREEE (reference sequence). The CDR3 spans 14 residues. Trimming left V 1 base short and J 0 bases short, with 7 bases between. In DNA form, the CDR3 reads TGTGCCAGCAGCTTGTTAGCGGACCAAGAGACCCAGTACTTC. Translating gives CASSLLADQETQYF.

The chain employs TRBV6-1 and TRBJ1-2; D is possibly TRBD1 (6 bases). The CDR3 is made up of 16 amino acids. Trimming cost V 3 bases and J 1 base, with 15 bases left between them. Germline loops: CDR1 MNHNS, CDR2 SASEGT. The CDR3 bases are TGTGCCAGCAGTGAGGGACACCGCCTTTATAACTATGGCTACACCTTC. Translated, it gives CASSEGHRLYNYGYTF.

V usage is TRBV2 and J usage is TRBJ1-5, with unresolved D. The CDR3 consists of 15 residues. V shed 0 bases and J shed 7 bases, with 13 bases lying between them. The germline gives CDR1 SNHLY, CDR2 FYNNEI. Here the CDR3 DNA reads TGTGCCAGCAGTGAAGCAGAGAGTCATAACCAGCCCCAGCATTTT. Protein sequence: CASSEAESHNQPQHF.

The CDR3 nucleotides read TGTGCCATCATGGCGGGGGTGTCCTACAATGAGCAGTTCTTC. Amino acids: CAIMAGVSYNEQFF. This rearrangement joins TRBV10-3 to TRBJ2-1; 7 bases agree with TRBD2. Per germline, CDR1 ENHRY and CDR2 SYGVKD. V lost 7 bases, J lost 1 base, and 4 bases stayed unmatched. The CDR3 is 14 amino acids.

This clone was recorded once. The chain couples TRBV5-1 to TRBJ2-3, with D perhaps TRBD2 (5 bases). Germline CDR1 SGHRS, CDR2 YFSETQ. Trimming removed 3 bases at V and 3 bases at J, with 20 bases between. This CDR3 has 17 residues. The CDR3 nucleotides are TGCGCCAGCAGCTCCGACCCGGTGAGGGTCTGGACAGATACGCAGTATTTT. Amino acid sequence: CASSSDPVRVWTDTQYF.

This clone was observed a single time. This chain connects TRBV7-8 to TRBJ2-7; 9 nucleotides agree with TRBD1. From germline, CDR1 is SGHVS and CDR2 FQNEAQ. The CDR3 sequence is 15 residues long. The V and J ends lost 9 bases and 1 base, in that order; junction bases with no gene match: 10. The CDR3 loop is CASTRGQGGSYEQYV. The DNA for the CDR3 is TGTGCCAGTACCCGGGGACAGGGCGGGTCCTACGAGCAGTACGTC.

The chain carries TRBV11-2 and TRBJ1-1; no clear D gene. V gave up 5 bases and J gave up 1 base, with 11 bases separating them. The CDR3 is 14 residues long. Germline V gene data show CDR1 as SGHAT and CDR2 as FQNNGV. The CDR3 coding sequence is TGTGCCAGCAGCGCTCGGGTCACGAACACTGAAGCTTTCTTT. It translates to CASSARVTNTEAFF.

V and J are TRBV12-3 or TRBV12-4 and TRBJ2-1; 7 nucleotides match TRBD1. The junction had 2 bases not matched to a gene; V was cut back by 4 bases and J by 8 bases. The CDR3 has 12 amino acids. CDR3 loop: CASSSQGDEQFF. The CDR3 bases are TGTGCCAGCAGTTCGCAGGGGGATGAGCAGTTCTTC.

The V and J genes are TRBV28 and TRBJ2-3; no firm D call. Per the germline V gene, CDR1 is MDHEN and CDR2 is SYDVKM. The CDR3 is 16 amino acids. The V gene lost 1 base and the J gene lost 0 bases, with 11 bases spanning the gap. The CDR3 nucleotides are TGTGCCAGCAGTTTATTGGGCATCTCTAGCACAGATACGCAGTATTTT. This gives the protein CASSLLGISSTDTQYF.

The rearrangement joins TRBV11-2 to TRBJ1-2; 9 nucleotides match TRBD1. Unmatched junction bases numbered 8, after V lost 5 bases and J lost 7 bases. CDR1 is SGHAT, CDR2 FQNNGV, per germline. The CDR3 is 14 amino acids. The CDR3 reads CASSPIQGASGYTF. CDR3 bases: TGTGCCAGCAGCCCAATACAGGGGGCGAGTGGCTACACCTTC.

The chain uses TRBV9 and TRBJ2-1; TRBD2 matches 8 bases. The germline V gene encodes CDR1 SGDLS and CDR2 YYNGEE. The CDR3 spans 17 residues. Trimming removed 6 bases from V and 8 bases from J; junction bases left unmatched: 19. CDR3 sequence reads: CASNKGKRGGRVDEQFF. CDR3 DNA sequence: TGTGCCAGCAACAAGGGGAAACGGGGGGGCCGGGTAGATGAGCAGTTCTTC.

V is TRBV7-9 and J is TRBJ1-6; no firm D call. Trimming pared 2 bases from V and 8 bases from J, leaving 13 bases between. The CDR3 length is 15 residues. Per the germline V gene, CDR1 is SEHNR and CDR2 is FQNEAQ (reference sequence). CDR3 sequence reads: CASSLYGNGDSPLHF. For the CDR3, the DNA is TGTGCCAGCAGCTTATACGGTAACGGGGATTCACCCCTCCACTTT.

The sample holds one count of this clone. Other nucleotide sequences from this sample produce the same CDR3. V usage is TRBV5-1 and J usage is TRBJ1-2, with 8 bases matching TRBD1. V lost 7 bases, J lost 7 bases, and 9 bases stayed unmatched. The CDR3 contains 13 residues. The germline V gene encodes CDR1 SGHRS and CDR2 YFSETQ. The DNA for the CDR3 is TGCGCCAGCTCTTTCGGACAGGGTGGTGGCTACACCTTC. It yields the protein CASSFGQGGGYTF.

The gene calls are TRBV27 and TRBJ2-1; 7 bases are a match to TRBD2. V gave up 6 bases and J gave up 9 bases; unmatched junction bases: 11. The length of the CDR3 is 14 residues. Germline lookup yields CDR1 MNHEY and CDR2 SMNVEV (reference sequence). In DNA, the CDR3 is TGTGCCAGCAGACCCCAAGGACTAGTCGGTGAGCAGTTCTTC. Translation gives CASRPQGLVGEQFF.

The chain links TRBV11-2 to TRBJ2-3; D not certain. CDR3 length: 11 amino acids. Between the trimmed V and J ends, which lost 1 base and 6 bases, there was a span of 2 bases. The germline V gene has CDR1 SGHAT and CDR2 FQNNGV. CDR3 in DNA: TGTGCCAGCAGCTTAGCGGATACGCAGTATTTT. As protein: CASSLADTQYF.

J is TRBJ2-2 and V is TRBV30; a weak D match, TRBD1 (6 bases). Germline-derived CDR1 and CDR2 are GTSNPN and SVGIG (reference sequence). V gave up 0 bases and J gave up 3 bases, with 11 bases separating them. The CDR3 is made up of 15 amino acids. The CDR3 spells CAWSVDRLYTGELFF. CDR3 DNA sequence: TGTGCCTGGAGTGTAGACAGGTTGTACACCGGGGAGCTGTTTTTT.

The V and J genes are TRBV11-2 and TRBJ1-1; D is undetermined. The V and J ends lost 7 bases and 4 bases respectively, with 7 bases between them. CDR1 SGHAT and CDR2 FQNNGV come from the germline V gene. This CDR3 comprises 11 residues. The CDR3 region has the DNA TGTGCCAGCACCTACGGCACTGAAGCTTTCTTT. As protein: CASTYGTEAFF.

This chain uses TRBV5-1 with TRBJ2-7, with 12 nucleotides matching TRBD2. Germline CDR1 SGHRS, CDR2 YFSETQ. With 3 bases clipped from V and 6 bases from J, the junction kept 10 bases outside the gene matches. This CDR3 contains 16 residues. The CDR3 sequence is CASSSRTSGAASEQYF. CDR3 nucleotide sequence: TGCGCCAGCAGCTCCCGGACTAGCGGGGCGGCTAGCGAGCAGTACTTC.

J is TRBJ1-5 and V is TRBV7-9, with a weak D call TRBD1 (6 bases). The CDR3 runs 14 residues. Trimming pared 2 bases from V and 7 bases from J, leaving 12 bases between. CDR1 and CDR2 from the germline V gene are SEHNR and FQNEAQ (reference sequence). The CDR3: CASSLLGATQPQHF. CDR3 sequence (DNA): TGTGCCAGCAGCTTACTGGGGGCGACGCAGCCCCAGCATTTT.

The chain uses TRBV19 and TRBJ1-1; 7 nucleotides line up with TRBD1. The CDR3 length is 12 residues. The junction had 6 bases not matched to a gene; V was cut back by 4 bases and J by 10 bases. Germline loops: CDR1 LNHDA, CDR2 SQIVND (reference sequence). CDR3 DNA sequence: TGTGCCAGTAGTACACTGACAGGGTCAGCTTTCTTT. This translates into CASSTLTGSAFF.

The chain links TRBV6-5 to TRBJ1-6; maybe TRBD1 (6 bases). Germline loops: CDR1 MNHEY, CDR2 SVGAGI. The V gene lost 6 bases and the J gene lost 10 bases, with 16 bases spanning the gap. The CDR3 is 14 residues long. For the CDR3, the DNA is TGTGCCAGCAGCAACGGGACACCGCGGTCACCCCTCCACTTT. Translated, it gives CASSNGTPRSPLHF.